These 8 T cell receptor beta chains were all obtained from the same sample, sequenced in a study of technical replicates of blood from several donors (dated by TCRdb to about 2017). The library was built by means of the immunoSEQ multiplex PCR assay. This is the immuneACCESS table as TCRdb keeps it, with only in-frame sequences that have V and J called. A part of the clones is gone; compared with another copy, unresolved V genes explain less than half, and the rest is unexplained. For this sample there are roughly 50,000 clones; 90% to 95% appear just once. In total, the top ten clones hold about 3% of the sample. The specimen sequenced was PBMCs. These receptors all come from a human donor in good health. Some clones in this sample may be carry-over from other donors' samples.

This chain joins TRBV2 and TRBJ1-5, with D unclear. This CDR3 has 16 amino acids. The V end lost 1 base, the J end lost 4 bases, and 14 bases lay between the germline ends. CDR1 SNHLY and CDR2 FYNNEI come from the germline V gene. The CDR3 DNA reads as TGTGCCAGCAGTGAAGTCAGGTGGCTTGCGAATCAGCCCCAGCATTTT. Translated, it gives CASSEVRWLANQPQHF. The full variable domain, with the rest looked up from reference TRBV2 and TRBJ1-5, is EPEVTQTPSHQVTQMGQEVILRCVPISNHLYFYWYRQILGQKVEFLVSFYNNEISEKSEIFDDQFSVERPDGSNFTLKIRSTKLEDSAMYFCASSEVRWLANQPQHFGDGTRLSIL.

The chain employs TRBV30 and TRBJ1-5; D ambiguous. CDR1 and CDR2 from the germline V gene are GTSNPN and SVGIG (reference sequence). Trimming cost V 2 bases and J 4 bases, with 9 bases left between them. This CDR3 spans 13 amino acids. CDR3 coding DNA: TGTGCCTGGAGTATTTCAGTAAATCAGCCCCAGCATTTT. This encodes CAWSISVNQPQHF.

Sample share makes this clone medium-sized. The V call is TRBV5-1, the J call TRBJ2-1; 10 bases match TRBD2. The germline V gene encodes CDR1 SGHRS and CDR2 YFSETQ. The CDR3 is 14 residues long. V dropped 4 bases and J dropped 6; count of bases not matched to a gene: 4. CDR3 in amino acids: CASSRSGGFNEQFF. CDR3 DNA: TGCGCCAGCAGCCGTAGCGGGGGGTTCAATGAGCAGTTCTTC. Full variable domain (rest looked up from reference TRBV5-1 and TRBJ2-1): KAGVTQTPRYLIKTRGQQVTLSCSPISGHRSVSWYQQTPGQGLQFLFEYFSETQRNKGNFPGRFSGRQFSNSRSEMNVSTLELGDSALYLCASSRSGGFNEQFFGPGTRLTVL.

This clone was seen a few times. The DNA for the CDR3 is TGTGCCAGCAGCTTGGTGCCAGGGGGCTTCTACGAGCAGTACTTC. Protein product: CASSLVPGGFYEQYF. The chain is built from TRBV5-4 and TRBJ2-7; 8 bases are shared with TRBD1. The CDR3 extends over 15 amino acids. CDR1 and CDR2 from the germline V gene are SGHNT and YYREEE (reference sequence). Unmatched junction bases numbered 5, after V lost 0 bases and J lost 3 bases.

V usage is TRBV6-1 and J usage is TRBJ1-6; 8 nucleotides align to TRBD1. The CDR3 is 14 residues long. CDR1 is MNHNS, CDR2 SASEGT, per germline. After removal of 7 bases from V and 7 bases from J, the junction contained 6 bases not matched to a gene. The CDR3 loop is CASISGQANSPLHF. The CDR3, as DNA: TGTGCCAGCATATCGGGACAGGCGAATTCACCCCTCCACTTT.

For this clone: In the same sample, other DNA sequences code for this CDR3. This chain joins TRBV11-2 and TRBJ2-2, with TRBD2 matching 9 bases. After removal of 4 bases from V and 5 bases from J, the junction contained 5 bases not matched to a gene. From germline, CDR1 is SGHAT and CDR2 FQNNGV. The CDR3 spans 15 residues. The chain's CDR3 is CASSSLAGKTGELFF. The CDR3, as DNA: TGTGCCAGCAGCTCTCTAGCGGGAAAAACCGGGGAGCTGTTTTTT.

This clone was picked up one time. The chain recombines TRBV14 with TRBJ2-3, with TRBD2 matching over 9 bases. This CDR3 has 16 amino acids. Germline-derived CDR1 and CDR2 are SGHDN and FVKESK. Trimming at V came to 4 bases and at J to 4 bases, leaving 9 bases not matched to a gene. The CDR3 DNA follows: TGTGCCAGCAGCCCGGGGACTAGCTTTATCTCAGATACGCAGTATTTT. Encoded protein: CASSPGTSFISDTQYF.

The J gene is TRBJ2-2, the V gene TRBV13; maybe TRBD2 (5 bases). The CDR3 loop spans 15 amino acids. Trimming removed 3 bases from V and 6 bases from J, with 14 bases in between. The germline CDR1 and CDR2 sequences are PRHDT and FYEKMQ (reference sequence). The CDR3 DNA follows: TGTGCCAGCAGCTTGAGTGGGAGAAGGGCCGGGGAGCTGTTTTTT. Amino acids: CASSLSGRRAGELFF.